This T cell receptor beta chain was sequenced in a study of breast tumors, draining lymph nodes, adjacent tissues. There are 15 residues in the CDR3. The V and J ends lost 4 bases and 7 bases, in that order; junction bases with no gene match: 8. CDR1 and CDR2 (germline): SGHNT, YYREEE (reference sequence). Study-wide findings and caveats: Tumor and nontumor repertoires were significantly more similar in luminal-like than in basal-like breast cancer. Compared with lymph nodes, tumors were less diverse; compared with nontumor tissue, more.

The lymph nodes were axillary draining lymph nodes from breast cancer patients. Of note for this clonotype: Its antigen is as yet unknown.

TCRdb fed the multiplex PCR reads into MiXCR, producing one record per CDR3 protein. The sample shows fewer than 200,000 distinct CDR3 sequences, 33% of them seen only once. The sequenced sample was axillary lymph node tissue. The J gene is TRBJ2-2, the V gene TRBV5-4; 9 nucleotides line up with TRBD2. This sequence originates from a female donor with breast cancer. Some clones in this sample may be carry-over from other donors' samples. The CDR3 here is CASSNSGGPSGELFF. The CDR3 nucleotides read TGTGCCAGCAGCAATAGCGGGGGCCCCAGCGGGGAGCTGTTTTTT.